The 19 T cell receptor beta chains below come from one sample, sequenced in a study of cytomegalovirus exposure and HLA in healthy donors. Use of 60 Vbeta and 13 Jbeta primers characterized the PCR. The method was immunoSEQ multiplex PCR; TCRdb's version includes in-frame clones alone and lacks a portion of them. The table includes about 130,000 clones, 60% to 85% detected once. Sequenced: PBMCs. These receptors originate from a man in his thirties or forties in good health and CMV-seronegative.

J is TRBJ2-5 and V is TRBV18, with 9 bases that match TRBD2. V was pared by 4 bases and J by 2 bases, with 5 bases of the junction left unmatched. The CDR3 spans 15 residues. CDR1 and CDR2 from the germline V gene are KGHSH and LQKENI. CDR3 nucleotide sequence: TGTGCCAGCTCACTCTCGCGGGGGGGACAAGAGACCCAGTACTTC. This sequence encodes CASSLSRGGQETQYF. The full variable domain, in which reference TRBV18 and TRBJ2-5 provide the parts outside the CDR3, is NAGVMQNPRHLVRRRGQEARLRCSPMKGHSHVYWYRQLPEEGLKFMVYLQKENIIDESGMPKERFSAEFPKEGPSILRIQQVVRGDSAAYFCASSLSRGGQETQYFGPGTRLLVL.

The rearrangement joins TRBV5-4 to TRBJ1-6, with a possible D match to TRBD1 (6 bases). V was clipped by 4 bases and J by 9 bases, with 14 bases between them. This CDR3 spans 14 amino acids. From germline, CDR1 is SGHNT and CDR2 YYREEE (reference sequence). CDR3 nucleotide sequence: TGTGCCAGCAGCCAACAGGGTGTGGGTTCACCCCTCCACTTT. This gives the protein CASSQQGVGSPLHF.

The V call is TRBV10-3, the J call TRBJ2-1; 10 nucleotides align to TRBD2. CDR3 length: 18 amino acids. The J segment lost 3 bases and the V segment lost 7 bases, leaving 15 bases of the junction unmatched. Germline-derived CDR1 and CDR2 are ENHRY and SYGVKD. The CDR3 here is CAIMVASGSPERYNEQFF. CDR3 sequence (DNA): TGTGCCATCATGGTCGCTAGCGGGAGCCCCGAGCGCTACAATGAGCAGTTCTTC.

The genes are TRBV7-9 and TRBJ1-2; no clear D. The CDR3 runs 13 residues. Germline V gives CDR1 SEHNR, CDR2 FQNEAQ (reference sequence). The V end lost 6 bases, the J end lost 4 bases, and 12 bases lay between the germline ends. The CDR3 region has the DNA TGTGCCAGCAGGATCGAGTCTACCTATGGCTACACCTTC. It yields the protein CASRIESTYGYTF.

The chain links TRBV29-1 to TRBJ1-1; D remains unclear. Trimming removed 7 bases from V and 4 bases from J, with 25 bases in between. Germline V gene data show CDR1 as SQVTM and CDR2 as ANQGSEA. This CDR3 is built from 16 residues. This CDR3 is CSGLRPGLGRSTEAFF. In DNA, the CDR3 is TGCAGCGGTTTGCGGCCGGGGTTAGGCAGGAGCACTGAAGCTTTCTTT. The full variable domain, completed using reference TRBV29-1 and TRBJ1-1, is SAVISQKPSRDICQRGTSLTIQCQVDSQVTMMFWYRQQPGQSLTLIATANQGSEATYESGFVIDKFPISRPNLTFSTLTVSNMSPEDSSIYLCSGLRPGLGRSTEAFFGQGTRLTVV.

This chain links TRBV5-1 with TRBJ2-7; D is undetermined. The CDR3 is made up of 15 amino acids. The germline gives CDR1 SGHRS, CDR2 YFSETQ. V shed 0 bases and J shed 4 bases, with 14 bases lying between them. CDR3 DNA: TGCGCCAGCAGCTTGGCGGGTTCTCCTCATTACGAGCAGTACTTC. Translation: CASSLAGSPHYEQYF.

J is TRBJ1-6 and V is TRBV15; D unresolved. In germline, CDR1 is LNHNV, CDR2 YYDKDF (reference sequence). CDR3 length equals 16 residues. Trimming left V 1 base short and J 5 bases short, with 12 bases between. The CDR3 sequence: CATSRGGGSDNSPLHF. CDR3 nucleotide sequence: TGTGCCACCAGCAGAGGTGGCGGGTCAGATAATTCACCCCTCCACTTT.

The chain joins TRBV29-1 to TRBJ1-5; TRBD1 matches at 7 bases. In germline, CDR1 is SQVTM, CDR2 ANQGSEA. This CDR3 has 13 amino acids. Trimming cost V 2 bases and J 9 bases; bases outside gene matches: 7. The CDR3 loop is CSVETGDSGPQHF. The CDR3, as DNA: TGCAGCGTTGAAACAGGGGATTCCGGGCCCCAGCATTTT.

V is TRBV5-1 and J is TRBJ1-2; 7 bases agree with TRBD1. The CDR3 covers 15 residues. V lost 0 bases and J lost 2; bases outside the gene matches: 4. CDR1 is SGHRS and CDR2 is YFSETQ in the germline V gene. The DNA of the CDR3 is TGCGCCAGCAGCTTGGATGGACAGGCCAACTATGGCTACACCTTC. This encodes CASSLDGQANYGYTF.

Concerning this clone itself: Lacking the conserved final phenylalanine or tryptophan, this CDR3 likely reflects a read error. The DNA is left out, because the CDR3 cannot be placed on it with certainty; the CDR3 is given as TCRdb lists it. V usage is TRBV10-2 and J usage is TRBJ1-1; the table names TRBD1, a call not compared with the DNA. The length of the CDR3 is 13 amino acids, counting both ends. From germline, CDR1 is WSHSY and CDR2 SAAADI. CDR3 sequence: CASKQGLGTEALV.

The rearrangement uses TRBV6-6 and TRBJ2-7; 9 nucleotides align to TRBD2. This CDR3 region has 14 residues. The germline V gene has CDR1 MNHNY and CDR2 SVGAGI (reference sequence). V dropped 6 bases and J dropped 0; count of bases not matched to a gene: 3. CDR3 nucleotide sequence: TGTGCCAGCAGGGATAGCGGGAGCTCCTACGAGCAGTACTTC. The encoded protein is CASRDSGSSYEQYF.

This sequence joins TRBV19 and TRBJ2-3, with 7 bases identical to TRBD2. The V gene end was trimmed by 5 bases and the J gene end by 1 base; junction bases not matched to a gene: 3. The CDR3 has 14 residues. Germline CDR1 is LNHDA and CDR2 is SQIVND (reference sequence). CDR3 coding DNA: TGTGCCAGTAGTCCTAGCGGTGGCACAGATACGCAGTATTTT. Translating gives CASSPSGGTDTQYF.

The J gene is TRBJ2-1, the V gene TRBV15; 10 bases are shared with TRBD2. Germline V gives CDR1 LNHNV, CDR2 YYDKDF (reference sequence). J lost 7 bases, V lost 2 bases, and 2 bases had no gene match. The CDR3 has 14 amino acids. CDR3 residues: CATSRLAGVNEQFF. In DNA form, the CDR3 reads TGTGCCACCAGCAGACTAGCGGGAGTGAATGAGCAGTTCTTC.

In this sample, this clone turned up once. This chain connects TRBV5-1 to TRBJ2-1, with D perhaps TRBD2 (7 bases). From germline, CDR1 is SGHRS and CDR2 YFSETQ. The CDR3 is 15 amino acids. V was cut by 1 base and J by 5 bases, with 13 bases left in between. The CDR3 DNA reads TGCGCCAGCAGCTTGATGGAGGGGGGGGACAATGAGCAGTTCTTC. Translation: CASSLMEGGDNEQFF.

The sample holds a few counts of this clone. The chain has TRBV28 and TRBJ1-1; 8 bases are shared with TRBD1. Per the germline V gene, CDR1 is MDHEN and CDR2 is SYDVKM. The junction had 5 bases not matched to a gene; V was cut back by 2 bases and J by 6 bases. This CDR3 has 14 amino acids. CDR3 amino acids: CASSLNRGMAEAFF. DNA of the CDR3: TGTGCCAGCAGTTTAAACAGGGGGATGGCTGAAGCTTTCTTT.

A single count supports this clone. The chain uses TRBV6-5 and TRBJ2-7; TRBD1 aligns across 8 bases. CDR1 MNHEY and CDR2 SVGAGI come from the germline V gene. V gave up 6 bases and J gave up 6 bases; unmatched junction bases: 7. The CDR3 runs 13 residues. The CDR3 loop reads CASRDRENSEQYF. The DNA for the CDR3 is TGTGCCAGCAGGGACAGGGAAAATTCCGAGCAGTACTTC.

This clone was seen a few times. The chain links TRBV19 to TRBJ2-3, with 13 nucleotides matching TRBD2. Germline V lookup: CDR1 LNHDA, CDR2 SQIVND (reference sequence). The CDR3 loop spans 15 amino acids. J gave up 4 bases and V 4 bases, and 2 bases lay outside the gene matches. CDR3 DNA sequence: TGTGCCAGTAGTAAACTAGCGGGAGGGCCAGATACGCAGTATTTT. Protein sequence: CASSKLAGGPDTQYF.

The rearrangement joins TRBV6-1 to TRBJ2-7; D uncertain. V gave up 1 base and J gave up 4 bases, with 8 bases separating them. This CDR3 is built from 13 residues. Germline V CDR1 and CDR2: MNHNS, SASEGT. The CDR3 here is CASSEGSLYEQYF. The CDR3 nucleotides read TGTGCCAGCAGTGAAGGCAGTTTATACGAGCAGTACTTC.

The CDR3 is CASSRSGTGFFGDSPLHF. The CDR3 DNA sequence: TGTGCCAGCAGCCGCTCCGGGACAGGTTTCTTTGGGGATTCACCCCTCCACTTT. This sequence joins TRBV14 and TRBJ1-6, with TRBD1 matching over 8 bases. Losses at the gene ends were 4 bases for V and 8 bases for J; bases not matched to a gene: 16. Germline V gene data show CDR1 as SGHDN and CDR2 as FVKESK. The CDR3 consists of 18 residues.